This T cell receptor beta chain was observed in a study of blood T cell repertoires in COVID-19. In the study overall: Collection of acute and convalescent COVID-19 samples took place in the United States, Italy and Spain. PBMCs, B-cell-depleted T cells, or T cells provided the cDNA or gDNA that made up the material.

The authors' processing: By means of reference gene primer amplification, nucleated cell counts were estimated. Method: immunoSEQ multiplex PCR; TCRdb's copy keeps in-frame clones and lacks some. The V and J calls and the clone size are those of that table, but D and trimming were determined from the DNA. The top ten hold 6.5% to 10% of the sample, which has approximately 110,000 clones, 75% to 90% seen once. Deletions cut 3 bases from V and 2 bases from J, with 11 bases between. The CDR3 runs to 15 residues. Germline assignment: CDR1 MGHDK and CDR2 SYGVNS. The source of this sequence is a man aged 70-80 years with acute or convalescent COVID-19. Sequenced: peripheral blood. The chain combines TRBV25-1 with TRBJ1-3; D call uncertain. CDR3 loop: CASSDARRTGNTIYF. The CDR3 DNA is TGTGCCAGCAGTGACGCTAGGAGAACTGGAAACACCATATATTTT.